The sequence of this T cell receptor beta chain was determined in a study of siplizumab effects on memory and regulatory T cells (dated by TCRdb to about 2019). With respect to the entire study: The study examined how the anti-CD2 antibody siplizumab affects alloreactive T-cell subsets in allogeneic mixed lymphocyte reactions built from human PBMCs.

Sorted unstimulated T cells and proliferating T cells recovered from mixed lymphocyte reactions were subjected to TCRbeta CDR3 sequencing. Fresh whole blood from fewer than twelve HLA-typed healthy donors was used to isolate PBMCs. Unstimulated CD4+ non-regulatory T cells were FACS-sorted to map the origin of alloreactive clones. As regards this clone: The antigen it binds to is not known. No much larger clone is present one base from it, and per-base qualities are unavailable.

The paper's findings and limits, for the study overall: A naive or memory phenotype could not be assigned to roughly 80-97% of proliferating CD4+ or CD8+ clones. Unstimulated naive T cells appeared more diverse than memory T cells, and naive cells seemed to contribute substantially to the alloresponse. Among mappable alloreactive CD4+ clones, an average Treg-derived fraction of less than 70% was observed with siplizumab, compared with more than 25% in control reactions. Siplizumab significantly lowered the cumulative frequency of alloreactive sequences that could be traced to unstimulated CD4+ memory T cells. Sequences below about 10^-5 frequency were poorly captured, so only a minor fraction of alloreactive clones could be mapped to unstimulated subsets. Whether proliferating Tregs from siplizumab cultures were suppressive was not functionally confirmed.

The method behind the library was the immunoSEQ multiplex PCR assay. Approximately 100,000 TCR templates per sample were assayed on the deep sequencing platform. Genomic DNA extracted from sorted T cells was used for TCRbeta CDR3 sequencing. As for the authors' bioinformatics: The R programming language was used for clonal analysis of TCRbeta CDR3 data. Unstimulated samples were compared with post-reaction CFSE-low samples to define alloreactive CD4+ and CD8+ clones. Regulatory or non-regulatory origin was assigned to alloreactive CD4+ clones by matching of sequences to sorted unstimulated Treg and non-Treg repertoires. In its TCRdb copy, this immuneACCESS table keeps in-frame sequences only and misses some clones. Where compared with another copy, unresolved V genes explain less than half of these, and the others have no known cause. Clonal size and the V and J genes are those of that table, whereas D and trimming came from the DNA. For this sample the table gives approximately 94,000 clones, of which approximately 94% were detected only once. Of the sample, roughly 1.4% is held by the ten largest clones.

The CDR3 holds 16 amino acids from the cysteine to the phenylalanine. The read is trimmed to its CDR3 DNA, 48 bases read in frame from base 1. Sequences were obtained from non-Treg CD4+ T cells sorted from blood. The cell subset or site label, read with the paper, signifies: FACS-sorted unstimulated CD4+ non-regulatory T cells. The TCR was taken from a human donor in good health. The chain is encoded by TRBV21-1 joined to TRBJ2-1; the listed D gene, TRBD2, was not tested against the DNA. TRBV21-1 is a pseudogene. The nucleotides read TGTGCCAGCAGCATCTTTATCGCGGGGGTCTACAATGAGCAGTTCTTC. This translates into CASSIFIAGVYNEQFF.